These T cell receptor beta chains were read from a single sample in a study of T cells in Graves' hyperthyroidism and ophthalmopathy. TCRdb called the multiplex PCR reads again in MiXCR, with one record for every CDR3 protein. Found here are 660,000 or so distinct CDR3 sequences, less than 25% of them singletons; the top ten hold more than 30%. The sequenced sample was blood. The receptors shown here come from a man aged 30-40 years with Graves' ophthalmopathy. CDR3s leave out the opening cysteine and the closing phenylalanine or tryptophan. The order of the fields is CDR3 protein, V gene, J gene.

CDR3aa: ASRTGGREKLF
v_gene: TRBV28
j_gene: TRBJ1-4

CDR3aa: SARGDSTTGELF
v_gene: TRBV20-1
j_gene: TRBJ2-2

CDR3aa: ASSLGTVPRLYEQY
v_gene: TRBV11-2
j_gene: TRBJ2-7

CDR3aa: AIRDVGTGELF
v_gene: TRBV10-3
j_gene: TRBJ2-2

CDR3aa: ASSLVSGDTGELF
v_gene: TRBV5-1
j_gene: TRBJ2-2

CDR3aa: ASRLRGNEKLF
v_gene: TRBV6-1
j_gene: TRBJ1-4

CDR3aa: ASTVDRISHEQY
v_gene: TRBV28
j_gene: TRBJ2-7

CDR3aa: ATGRLAGGRDTQY
v_gene: TRBV24-1
j_gene: TRBJ2-3

CDR3aa: ATKTGGAGNTIY
v_gene: TRBV15
j_gene: TRBJ1-3

CDR3aa: ASSGQGLVGYT
v_gene: TRBV2
j_gene: TRBJ1-2

CDR3aa: ASSQAMGLPYEQY
v_gene: TRBV4-1
j_gene: TRBJ2-7

CDR3aa: ASSVQGSNEKLF
v_gene: TRBV9
j_gene: TRBJ1-4

CDR3aa: ASSEAPKLF
v_gene: TRBV6-1
j_gene: TRBJ1-4

CDR3aa: ASSPAGSTEAF
v_gene: TRBV6-1
j_gene: TRBJ1-1

CDR3aa: ASKQSFGDRANQPQH
v_gene: TRBV6-1
j_gene: TRBJ1-5

CDR3aa: ASSIGTGVVYEQY
v_gene: TRBV5-1
j_gene: TRBJ2-7